This TCR beta chain was retrieved from a study of OX40 agonist ivuxolimab in advanced cancers. The CDR3 runs 12 residues. Germline V gene data show CDR1 as MNHEY and CDR2 as SVGAGI. Deletions cut 2 bases from V and 6 bases from J, with 6 bases between. The repertoire was sequenced with immunoSEQ multiplex PCR; TCRdb's copy has only in-frame clones and lacks some. This table holds tens of thousands of clones, roughly 90% found once. Sequenced here: CD4+ or CD8+ T cells sorted from blood, sampled in a trial of the OX40 agonist ivuxolimab. The TCR was taken from an adult with an advanced solid tumor such as melanoma, head and neck, liver or kidney cancer. V is TRBV6-5 and J is TRBJ2-3, with D uncertain. CDR3 coding DNA: TGTGCCAGCAGTTACCGTGTTGATACGCAGTATTTT. This gives the protein CASSYRVDTQYF.